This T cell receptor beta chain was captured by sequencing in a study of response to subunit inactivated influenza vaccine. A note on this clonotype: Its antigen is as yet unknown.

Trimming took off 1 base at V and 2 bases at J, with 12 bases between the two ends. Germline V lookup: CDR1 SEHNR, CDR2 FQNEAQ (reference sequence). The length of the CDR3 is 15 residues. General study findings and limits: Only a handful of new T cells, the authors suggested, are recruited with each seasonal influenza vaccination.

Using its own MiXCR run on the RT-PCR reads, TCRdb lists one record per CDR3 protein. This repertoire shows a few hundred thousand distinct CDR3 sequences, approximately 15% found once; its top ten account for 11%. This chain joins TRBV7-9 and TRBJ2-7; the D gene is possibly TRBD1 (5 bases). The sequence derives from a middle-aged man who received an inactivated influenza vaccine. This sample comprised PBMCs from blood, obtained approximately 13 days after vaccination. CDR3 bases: TGTGCCAGCAGCTTAGGGCCAGGGCTAGCCTACGAGCAGTACTTC. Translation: CASSLGPGLAYEQYF.